Following are 19 T cell receptor beta chains from one sample sequenced in a study of CXCR3-negative and CXCR3-positive naive CD8 T cells (dated by TCRdb to about 2019). Study-level results and caveats: Compared with CXCR3-negative naive cells, CXCR3-positive naive cells had TRB CDR3s with higher hydrophobicity (lower Kidera factor 4), lower energy, and higher strength and volume indices.

Sequenced using a NextSeq 550. The Human TCR Profiling Kit (MiLaboratory) was used to make UMI-labeled 5' RACE TRB cDNA libraries. One entry per CDR3 protein sequence results from the TCRdb reprocessing of the reads, with DNA left out. The sample table includes under 70,000 distinct CDR3 sequences. The ten biggest clones cover 4.8% of the sample. These receptors' antigens are unknown. Material for sequencing was naive CXCR3+ CD8+ T cells from blood. The sample's cell subset or site label is to be understood as: CD45RO-CCR7+CD27+CD95- naive CD8+ T cells expressing CXCR3 (TNR3+). The receptors were sampled from a human donor in good health. Some clones in this sample may be carry-over from other donors' samples.

The chain employs TRBV7-9 and TRBJ1-5; lacking DNA, the TRBD1 call made by TCRdb goes unchecked. CDR1 is SEHNR, CDR2 FQNEAQ, per germline (reference sequence). The CDR3 length is 15 residues. CDR3 amino acids: CASSPPGANNQPQHF.

This chain connects TRBV6-4 to TRBJ2-1; the D gene TCRdb calls, TRBD1, cannot be checked with no DNA. Germline CDR1 and CDR2: MRHNA and SNTAGT. The CDR3 has 14 residues. CDR3 loop: CASSPTGQYNEQFF.

The chain uses TRBV7-9 and TRBJ2-1. This CDR3 has 11 amino acids. Germline V gene lookup returns CDR1 SEHNR and CDR2 FQNEAQ (reference sequence). Here the CDR3 reads CASSFSNEQFF.

The V and J genes are TRBV28 and TRBJ2-1; absent DNA, TCRdb's TRBD1 call cannot be checked. This CDR3 region has 16 residues. The germline V gene has CDR1 MDHEN and CDR2 SYDVKM. The CDR3: CASSLPGTGVRNEQFF.

The J gene is TRBJ2-1, the V gene TRBV29-1. CDR1 is SQVTM and CDR2 is ANQGSEA in the germline V gene. The CDR3 spans 12 residues. This chain's CDR3 is CSVEDQLTEQFF.

This chain links TRBV7-8 with TRBJ2-3; the TRBD1 assignment by TCRdb is unverifiable without DNA. This CDR3 has 14 amino acids. Germline V gives CDR1 SGHVS, CDR2 FQNEAQ. CDR3 in amino acids: CASSASGGGDTQYF.

This chain connects TRBV12-3 or TRBV12-4 to TRBJ2-7; the D call from TCRdb, TRBD1, cannot be confirmed without DNA. CDR3 length: 14 residues. CDR3: CASSLGGRTYEQYF.

The chain has TRBV10-3 and TRBJ2-5; TCRdb calls TRBD2, which cannot be checked without DNA. The CDR3 covers 17 residues. Germline-derived CDR1 and CDR2 are ENHRY and SYGVKD. This chain's CDR3 is CAISEWGGAGVQETQYF.

This CDR3 reads CASSYSSGVDEQYF. The V and J genes are TRBV6-5 and TRBJ2-7. CDR1 and CDR2 (germline): MNHEY, SVGAGI. This CDR3 region has 14 residues.

CDR3 residues: CSAYGINGNTIYF. The chain joins TRBV29-1 to TRBJ1-3; TCRdb picks TRBD1, but there is no DNA to check that call. Per the germline V gene, CDR1 is SQVTM and CDR2 is ANQGSEA. This CDR3 has 13 residues.

This chain uses TRBV7-9 with TRBJ1-1. Germline lookup yields CDR1 SEHNR and CDR2 FQNEAQ (reference sequence). The CDR3 runs to 13 residues. The CDR3 spells CASSSSLTHEAFF.

This chain uses TRBV28 with TRBJ2-5; checking the TCRdb D call of TRBD1 is not possible without DNA. The length of the CDR3 is 14 residues. Germline loops: CDR1 MDHEN, CDR2 SYDVKM. The chain's CDR3 is CASKDPGYQETQYF.

This chain joins TRBV7-2 and TRBJ1-1. CDR1 and CDR2 (germline): SGHTA, FQGNSA. The CDR3 totals 12 residues. The CDR3: CASSRTATEAFF.

This chain connects TRBV7-9 to TRBJ1-2. CDR3 length: 14 amino acids. The V gene's germline CDR1 is SEHNR and CDR2 FQNEAQ (reference sequence). The CDR3: CASSHTTGNYGYTF.

The chain recombines TRBV7-6 with TRBJ2-3; TCRdb lists TRBD1, though no DNA is available to test this call. The CDR3 runs to 18 residues. Germline lookup yields CDR1 SGHVS and CDR2 FNYEAQ. The CDR3 sequence: CASSFRPGTGGVTDTQYF.

The V call is TRBV20-1, the J call TRBJ2-5; there is no DNA to check the TCRdb D call of TRBD2. Germline V CDR1 and CDR2: DFQATT, SNEGSKA (reference sequence). CDR3 length: 19 amino acids. The CDR3 reads CSARDQIRLAFPYQETQYF.

V gene TRBV7-9 combines with J gene TRBJ2-1; the D gene TCRdb calls, TRBD1, cannot be checked with no DNA. Germline V lookup: CDR1 SEHNR, CDR2 FQNEAQ (reference sequence). The CDR3 spans 12 residues. The CDR3 region is CASSLRGDEQFF. Combining the CDR3 with reference TRBV7-9 and TRBJ2-1 gives the whole variable domain DTGVSQNPRHKITKRGQNVTFRCDPISEHNRLYWYRQTLGQGPEFLTYFQNEAQLEKSRLLSDRFSAERPKGSFSTLEIQRTEQGDSAMYLCASSLRGDEQFFGPGTRLTVL.

This chain links TRBV27 with TRBJ2-7; the D call from TCRdb, TRBD2, cannot be confirmed without DNA. The CDR3 has 15 residues. CDR1 is MNHEY and CDR2 is SMNVEV in the germline V gene (reference sequence). The CDR3 loop is CASSAKRGGRYEQYF.

The V and J genes are TRBV29-1 and TRBJ2-3; TCRdb gives TRBD1 as the D gene, but with no DNA this cannot be confirmed. The CDR3 has 14 residues. Germline values: CDR1 SQVTM, CDR2 ANQGSEA. The CDR3 protein is CSGARDSSTDTQYF.